This T cell receptor (beta chain) was identified during a study of early T cells in non-severe SARS-CoV-2 infection (dated by TCRdb to about 2021). Some background on the complete study: Because TCR sequencing was done on bulk RNA from unsorted whole blood, the alpha and beta chains could not be paired. Points the paper makes about the study in general: VDJdb matching was skewed toward anti-spike CD8 responses and likely underestimated virus-specific expansions, missing private and CD4 specificities.

In this sample, this clonotype turned up a few times. Its antigen target is currently unknown. Base qualities are missing; no much larger clone stands one base away. The study was a case-control design nested within a healthcare worker cohort in London, UK, with weekly nasopharyngeal swab PCR tests and blood sampling. Healthcare workers were enrolled in the week of the UK lockdown, from 23 to 31 March 2020, and were followed every week for up to roughly 15 weeks. The library was obtained by 5' RACE. TCRdb names NextSeq 500 as the instrument used. The TCR library protocol attached unique molecular identifiers to individual cDNA molecules to correct for sequencing error and PCR bias. Both TCR alpha and beta chains were sequenced, and tight co-correlation was observed between alpha and beta sequence abundances in each sample. Processing in the source paper ran as follows. Decombinator V4 was used to perform V gene, J gene and CDR3 annotation of TCR sequences. TCRs were defined as expanded if a significant change between any two time points was detected under a Poisson model with p below 0.0001. TCR abundances were normalised to the total number of TCRs sequenced in each sample and reported as counts per million. MAIT TCRs were defined by TRAV1-2 paired with TRAJ12, TRAJ20 or TRAJ33, and iNKT TCRs by TRAV10 paired with TRAJ18. VDJdb, accessed 1 November 2021, was searched for CMV, EBV and SARS-CoV-2 annotated TCRs, with TCRs annotated for multiple antigens excluded. TCRdb reran the public reads through fastp at Q25 and MiXCR, keeping productive beta chains. Rows matching on CDR3 protein sequence are summarized as one entry with the most common DNA and genes. TCRdb, not the original authors, processed these V and J calls. The sample table contains around 40,000 distinct CDR3 sequences; only one count was recorded for approximately 6% of them. Jointly, the top ten make up about 5.1% of the sample.

The CDR3, cysteine through phenylalanine, is 14 amino acids long. Of all the DNA, just the CDR3 is kept, 42 bases in frame from base 1. The germline V gene specifies MDHEN as CDR1 and SYDVKM as CDR2. The junction shows trimming of 0 bases on V and 2 bases on J, plus 8 bases between the germline ends. Sequencing was carried out using whole blood. Recombination connected TRBV28 to TRBJ2-7; the D gene assignment is ambiguous. The receptor comes from an adult who was a healthcare worker with PCR-confirmed SARS-CoV-2 infection or an uninfected control (not recorded which). The nucleotide sequence reads TGTGCCAGCAGTTTATGGGCGACCACCTACGAGCAGTACTTC. This gives the protein CASSLWATTYEQYF.